This T cell receptor (beta chain) originates from a study of T-cell memory formation after mild COVID-19. General study results and limits: Detection of some responders pre-infection suggested pre-existing cross-reactive memory T cells participated. The authors did not confirm SARS-CoV-2 specificity of second-wave clones peaking day 37.

TCRdb recomputed calls from the 5' RACE reads with MiXCR, one row per CDR3 protein. The data show about 500,000 distinct CDR3 sequences, over 20% seen once. A note on this clonotype: Its antigen remains unknown.

V was shortened by 0 bases and J by 6 bases, with 15 bases between the two germline ends. Germline V gene sequence: CDR1 DFQATT, CDR2 SNEGSKA (reference sequence). The CDR3 contains 15 residues. Sequences were obtained from PBMCs or a T cell subset sorted from them (not recorded which). This receptor was identified in an adult woman who had mild COVID-19 (a few samples of this study predate the infection). Cell type and time point are not known. This chain uses TRBV20-1 with TRBJ2-1, with D perhaps TRBD2 (7 bases). The CDR3: CSARDQRDILNEQFF. The CDR3 region has the DNA TGCAGTGCTAGAGATCAGCGGGACATTCTCAATGAGCAGTTCTTC.